These 23 T cell receptor beta chains came from one sample sequenced in a study of CD8 T cells in Susac syndrome. Reverse transcription used about 0.45 to 1 ug RNA and random hexamers. TCRdb re-called the immunoSEQ multiplex PCR reads with MiXCR, one entry per CDR3 protein. Among about 210,000 distinct CDR3 sequences, approximately 94% were seen once, and the ten largest hold around 0.16%. The sample was CD4+ T cells from PBMCs. Receptors were obtained from a human donor with Susac syndrome.

In its sample, this clonotype was seen once. This chain links TRBV12-3 or TRBV12-4 with TRBJ2-4; D remains unclear. The CDR3 is 16 amino acids. Trimming left V 5 bases short and J 3 bases short, with 17 bases between. The CDR3 bases are TGTGCCAGCAGTCCTTGGCCGCTTGGAGACAAAAACATTCAGTACTTC. Its translation is CASSPWPLGDKNIQYF.

The chain is built from TRBV6-1 and TRBJ1-3; D unresolved. Germline values: CDR1 MNHNS, CDR2 SASEGT. The CDR3 covers 16 residues. The V and J ends lost 6 bases and 0 bases respectively, with 15 bases between them. The CDR3 spells CASRLTPGSSGNTIYF. In DNA form, the CDR3 reads TGTGCCAGCAGATTGACCCCTGGGAGCTCTGGAAACACCATATATTTT.

This chain links TRBV7-8 with TRBJ1-6; 7 bases map to TRBD1. V lost 1 base and J lost 10; bases outside the gene matches: 7. There are 15 residues in the CDR3. Germline-derived CDR1 and CDR2 are SGHVS and FQNEAQ. CDR3 amino acids: CASSLGPQGDSPLHF. The CDR3 DNA sequence: TGTGCCAGCAGCTTAGGTCCGCAGGGGGACTCACCCCTCCACTTT.

The gene calls are TRBV9 and TRBJ2-3; the match to TRBD1 covers 8 bases. Losses at the gene ends were 5 bases for V and 4 bases for J; bases not matched to a gene: 3. The CDR3 runs to 13 residues. Germline CDR1 is SGDLS and CDR2 is YYNGEE. DNA for the CDR3: TGTGCCAGCAGTAGACAGGGGCCAGATACGCAGTATTTT. It yields the protein CASSRQGPDTQYF.

This clonotype was recorded only once. V is TRBV12-3 or TRBV12-4 and J is TRBJ1-6, with D unresolved. Trimming took off 7 bases at V and 0 bases at J, with 13 bases between the two ends. The CDR3 consists of 16 residues. CDR3 sequence: CASKAATSSYNSPLHF. The CDR3 DNA reads TGTGCCAGCAAGGCCGCCACGAGCTCCTATAATTCACCCCTCCACTTT.

This chain joins TRBV7-2 and TRBJ2-7; D possibly corresponds to TRBD2 (6 bases). Germline-derived CDR1 and CDR2 are SGHTA and FQGNSA. The length of the CDR3 is 14 residues. V was shortened by 5 bases and J by 3 bases, with 14 bases between the two germline ends. The CDR3 sequence is CASSRVRRDYEQYF. The DNA for the CDR3 is TGTGCCAGCAGCCGGGTCCGGAGGGACTACGAGCAGTACTTC.

This chain joins TRBV20-1 and TRBJ2-1, with a weak D call TRBD2 (5 bases). The CDR3 is 11 residues long. Trimming took 3 bases from V and 7 from J, leaving 7 bases between them. Per germline, CDR1 DFQATT and CDR2 SNEGSKA (reference sequence). The CDR3 nucleotides are TGCAGTGCTAGGAGGACTAATGAGCAGTTCTTC. It yields the protein CSARRTNEQFF.

This clonotype was observed a few times. The chain joins TRBV6-2 or TRBV6-3 to TRBJ1-1; D call uncertain. This CDR3 is 13 amino acids long. Between the trimmed V and J ends, which lost 7 bases and 1 base, there was a span of 10 bases. Germline V gene data show CDR1 as MNHEY and CDR2 as SVGEGT. As DNA, the CDR3 is TGTGCCAGCATACTGAAAAGGAACACTGAAGCTTTCTTT. As protein: CASILKRNTEAFF.

The chain couples TRBV20-1 to TRBJ1-5; D not resolved. Germline V gene data show CDR1 as DFQATT and CDR2 as SNEGSKA (reference sequence). The V gene lost 4 bases and the J gene lost 6 bases, with 16 bases spanning the gap. The CDR3 sequence is 14 residues long. This CDR3 is CSATLGSRGQPQHF. In nucleotides, the CDR3 is TGCAGTGCTACCCTAGGGTCGCGGGGTCAGCCCCAGCATTTT.

J is TRBJ2-3 and V is TRBV4-1; 9 bases match TRBD2. With V trimmed by 0 bases and J by 0 bases, 7 bases remained unmatched. CDR1 MGHRA and CDR2 YSYEKL come from the germline V gene. This CDR3 contains 18 residues. The DNA of the CDR3 is TGCGCCAGCAGCCAAGAGGGGACTAGCTCCCCTAGCACAGATACGCAGTATTTT. This translates into CASSQEGTSSPSTDTQYF.

This sequence joins TRBV29-1 and TRBJ1-2, with unresolved D. The length of the CDR3 is 13 residues. Germline V lookup: CDR1 SQVTM, CDR2 ANQGSEA. The ends were cut back, 4 bases at V and 1 base at J, with 10 bases in the middle. CDR3: CSVVEQINYGYTF. The CDR3 DNA reads as TGCAGCGTTGTAGAGCAAATTAACTATGGCTACACCTTC.

V gene TRBV12-3 or TRBV12-4 combines with J gene TRBJ2-6; D perhaps matches TRBD1 (6 bases). V was pared by 10 bases and J by 0 bases, with 19 bases between. The CDR3 is 17 residues long. The CDR3 DNA reads as TGTGCCACTCAAAACAGGGCTAACCCCTCTGGGGCCAACGTCCTGACTTTC. It specifies CATQNRANPSGANVLTF.

Here the CDR3 DNA reads TGCAGTGCTACCCGGGACAGGGCCGGTGCCGGGGAGCTGTTTTTT. Residues: CSATRDRAGAGELFF. The V call is TRBV20-1, the J call TRBJ2-2, with 9 bases identical to TRBD1. Germline lookup yields CDR1 DFQATT and CDR2 SNEGSKA (reference sequence). This CDR3 is built from 15 residues. The V segment lost 4 bases and the J segment 6 bases; nucleotides outside the gene matches: 9.

A single count supports this clonotype. For the CDR3, the DNA is TGTGCCAGCTCACCCCCGGGACGGGGAAATGAGCAGTTCTTC. Its protein is CASSPPGRGNEQFF. The chain couples TRBV18 to TRBJ2-1; D possibly uses TRBD1 or TRBD2 (5 bases each). The CDR3 is made up of 14 amino acids. V was clipped by 3 bases and J by 7 bases, with 13 bases between them. Germline values: CDR1 KGHSH, CDR2 LQKENI.

The chain combines TRBV3-1 with TRBJ1-6; D is ambiguous. This CDR3 is built from 18 residues. Trimming stripped 0 bases from V and 0 bases from J, with 12 bases between. CDR1 LGHDT and CDR2 YNNKEL come from the germline V gene (reference sequence). CDR3 loop: CASSQELPMGSYNSPLHF. The CDR3 nucleotides are TGTGCCAGCAGCCAAGAACTTCCGATGGGCTCCTATAATTCACCCCTCCACTTT.

The chain is built from TRBV6-2 or TRBV6-3 and TRBJ1-5, with TRBD1 identical over 9 bases. Trimming took 8 bases from V and 13 from J; bases not matched to a gene: 12. This CDR3 region has 13 residues. Germline-derived CDR1 and CDR2 are MNHEY and SVGEGT. The CDR3 sequence is CASGDRVDGLQHF. As DNA, the CDR3 is TGTGCCAGCGGGGACAGGGTCGACGGACTACAGCATTTT.

The rearrangement links TRBV20-1 to TRBJ2-5; D may be TRBD1 or TRBD2 (5 bases each). Looked up from germline, CDR1 is DFQATT and CDR2 is SNEGSKA (reference sequence). The CDR3 is made up of 14 amino acids. Trimming left V 2 bases short and J 2 bases short, with 12 bases between. The DNA for the CDR3 is TGCAGTGCTAGATCGGGGCTGGGGCAAGAGACCCAGTACTTC. It translates to CSARSGLGQETQYF.

This rearrangement joins TRBV6-7 to TRBJ2-7, with a weak D call TRBD2 (6 bases). TRBV6-7 is an ORF for which the function is uncertain. Trimming took off 0 bases at V and 1 base at J, with 19 bases between the two ends. The CDR3 sequence is 18 residues long. CDR3 protein: CASSYSIFRSGGSYEQYF. The CDR3 region has the DNA TGTGCCAGCAGTTACTCGATATTTCGGTCTGGGGGGTCCTACGAGCAGTACTTC.

The chain couples TRBV7-2 to TRBJ2-3; D is perhaps TRBD2 (6 bases). With 4 bases removed from V and 6 bases from J, the gap between germline ends came to 23 bases. The V gene's germline CDR1 is SGHTA and CDR2 FQGNSA. This CDR3 comprises 17 residues. As DNA, the CDR3 is TGTGCCAGCAGCTCCCATTCGGGGGATATCCTGATTGATACGCAGTATTTT. Translation: CASSSHSGDILIDTQYF.

This clonotype was found a few times. The chain combines TRBV9 with TRBJ2-5; D is perhaps TRBD1 (6 bases). The length of the CDR3 is 15 residues. Trimming took 6 bases from V and 3 from J, leaving 18 bases between them. The germline V gene has CDR1 SGDLS and CDR2 YYNGEE. CDR3: CASTIRDNPEETQYF. CDR3 DNA sequence: TGTGCCAGCACTATTAGGGACAACCCAGAAGAGACCCAGTACTTC.

As DNA, the CDR3 is TGCAGTGCTAGAGAACGGGACAGGGGGCCACGTGGTGATCAGCCCCAGCATTTT. Its protein is CSARERDRGPRGDQPQHF. The rearrangement uses TRBV20-1 and TRBJ1-5; TRBD1 matches 12 bases. The germline V gene has CDR1 DFQATT and CDR2 SNEGSKA (reference sequence). The ends lost 0 bases at V and 5 bases at J; junction bases unmatched: 11. The CDR3 runs to 18 residues.

This sequence joins TRBV4-1 and TRBJ1-5; D call uncertain. The germline V gene encodes CDR1 MGHRA and CDR2 YSYEKL. The CDR3 runs to 16 residues. Trimming pared 8 bases from V and 6 bases from J, leaving 23 bases between. CDR3 in amino acids: CASPPGVQVSRQPQHF. CDR3 nucleotides: TGCGCCAGCCCCCCGGGAGTCCAAGTTAGCCGTCAGCCCCAGCATTTT.

The chain employs TRBV30 and TRBJ2-7; no clear D. CDR3 length: 11 residues. Germline V gene sequence: CDR1 GTSNPN, CDR2 SVGIG (reference sequence). Trimming stripped 2 bases from V and 6 bases from J, with 8 bases between. CDR3 DNA sequence: TGTGCCTGGAGTCAAGGCGCCGAGCAGTACTTC. Translation: CAWSQGAEQYF.